This note documents a single T cell receptor beta chain sequence. Its antigen is not yet known. No per-base quality is available; no much larger clone lies one base away. The source of the sample is a study of radiation and T cells in renal cell carcinoma (dated by TCRdb to the early 2020s). Broadly, across the study: A total of around 50 samples underwent TCR beta sequencing, made up of about 25 tumors and around 27 peripheral blood samples. The final blood draw was performed at 4 weeks after radiation, at the same time as nephrectomy. Across all 53 samples, 4 million to 5 million unique CDR3 nucleotide sequences encoding approximately 3,000,000 unique CDR3 amino acid sequences were identified. Study-wide findings and limitations: Tracking of blood repertoire dynamics stopped at four to five weeks after treatment, with no follow-up past that point. The single-armed trial design could not address effects of radiation dose or scheduling on the TCR repertoire. An increase in top tumor clonotypes in blood was observed from baseline to 2 weeks post-radiation, followed by contraction by 4 weeks, which was taken to suggest transient expansion of tumor-resident clones. Because pretreatment tumor biopsies were not available, the study could not determine whether clonotypes were already present within the tumor at baseline.

TCR beta libraries were generated from genomic DNA with the immunoSEQ kit, following the manufacturer's recommendations. To prepare the libraries, a first multiplex PCR with proprietary primers was run, followed by a second PCR that added unique barcodes, and a bead cleanup was done after each round. Each sample batch included a kit-provided positive control reaction and a negative control reaction. The final libraries underwent checking on an Agilent 4200 TapeStation D1000 ScreenTape, volumetric pooling, and quantification by qPCR. An Illumina NextSeq500 fitted with a MidOutput 150-cycle cartridge performed the sequencing, running 156 Read1 cycles and 15 Index1 cycles with the kit's custom primers. The pooled library was loaded at 0.9 to 1 pM, with a roughly 22% PhiX control spiked in. Turning to the authors' computational methods: Vendor-processed data were analyzed in R, and a clonotype was defined as all T cells sharing the same CDR3 nucleotide sequence. For clone abundance analyses, frequencies were normalized to the 10,000 most abundant clones in each sample. Public T cell clones, which averaged fewer than five per sample, were excluded before analysis. An abundance difference of at least 32-fold between compartments was the criterion for calling clonotypes tumor-enriched or baseline blood-enriched. A beta-binomial differential abundance model was applied to find clonotypes that expanded or contracted between blood time points. Tumor-blood repertoire similarity was measured with the Baroni-Urbani and Buser coefficient, and group comparisons used two-tailed Wilcoxon tests in R. Drawn from immuneACCESS, this table holds only the in-frame rearrangements with V and J called that TCRdb kept. Clones are partly lost; checked studies trace under half to an unresolved V gene and leave the rest unexplained. D and trimming come from the DNA, and the V and J calls and clone size come from that table. The sample data list approximately 31,000 clones, and 65% to 85% of these were observed just once. The ten top clones hold 33% of the sample.

This specimen's time point label, interpreted: blood 4 weeks post-SBRT, at nephrectomy. The sample's treatment or condition label, in plain terms: 15 Gy SBRT to primary tumor, nephrectomy 4 weeks later. Samples were obtained from a clinical trial, in which 15 Gy stereotactic body radiation therapy was delivered to primary renal cell carcinomas and nephrectomy was performed 4 weeks later. To follow tumor-enriched clonotypes, peripheral blood was collected serially from radiation-treated patients at baseline and again at 2 weeks and 4 weeks after SBRT. Every patient had renal cell carcinoma of clear cell pathology. Genomic DNA for TCR sequencing was prepared using the QIAamp DNA Blood Mini Kit (Qiagen). The analyses included just those samples that passed every quality control check. This sample comprised blood, obtained from a patient whose treatment included radiotherapy and nephrectomy. The sequence was obtained from a man in his sixties with renal cell carcinoma.

The bases read TGTGCCAGCAGCTCGATGACTAGCGAGCCCGGTGGGGTTGAGCAGTTCTTC. The encoded protein is CASSSMTSEPGGVEQFF. This chain is built from TRBV5-6 and TRBJ2-1, with 8 bases matching TRBD2. The germline V gene supplies CDR1 SGHDT and CDR2 YYEEEE. V trim: 3 bases; J trim: 9 bases; unmatched bases: 17. The CDR3 runs 17 residues from the cysteine to the phenylalanine. The read is trimmed to its CDR3 DNA, 51 bases read in frame from base 1.